This TCR beta chain comes out of a study of blood T cell repertoires in COVID-19. In the source study's methods: Amplified reference gene primers provided the basis for estimating nucleated cell counts. Some clones are missing from TCRdb's copy, which holds only in-frame ones; the method was immunoSEQ multiplex PCR. The V and J calls and the clone size are those of that table, but D and trimming were determined from the DNA. In the table there are 400,000 to 550,000 clones, around nine tenths of which are singletons. Germline loops: CDR1 SGHAT, CDR2 FQDESV (reference sequence). The CDR3 contains 16 residues. Germline trimming cut 5 bases from V and 7 bases from J; bases unmatched to any gene: 11.

The clonotype originates from a woman aged 25-40 years with acute or convalescent COVID-19. Sequencing was performed on peripheral blood. The genes are TRBV11-1 and TRBJ2-1; 10 bases line up with TRBD1. The CDR3 region has the DNA TGTGCCAGCAGCCCACGAGACAGGGGGCGCGTGAATGAGCAGTTCTTC. Its protein product is CASSPRDRGRVNEQFF.